This TCR beta chain stems from a study of T cells in Graves' hyperthyroidism and ophthalmopathy. The TCR beta CDR3 regions underwent amplification using RNA transcripts as the source. Primed by the HTBI set, a first-round RT-PCR was run on the TCR CDR3. In TCRdb, the multiplex PCR reads were re-called with MiXCR into one record per CDR3 protein. The sample holds 600,000 to 700,000 distinct CDR3 sequences; roughly 45% are singletons and the top ten take about 7.7%. CDR3 length: 11 residues. Germline CDR1 reads SGHVS; CDR2 reads FQNEAQ. This clonotype occurred once. Its antigen is not known. Study findings and constraints: Onset of ophthalmopathy came a median approximately 6.5 months after the model predicted it.

Criteria for exclusion of patients were uncontrolled infection, other autoimmune disease, pregnancy or lactation. Clinical symptoms, serum thyroxine, TRAb, thyroid ultrasound and orbital computed tomography informed diagnoses. The genes are TRBV7-8 and TRBJ2-7; TRBD1 aligns across 7 bases. The sequence derives from an adult man with Graves' disease, either hyperthyroidism or ophthalmopathy (not recorded which). Sequenced: peripheral blood or thyroid tissue (not recorded which). The CDR3 DNA is TGTGCTAGGACAGGCCCCTACGAGCAGTACTTC. Protein sequence: CARTGPYEQYF.